This TCR beta chain was documented in a study of PD-L1 blockade in urothelial cancer. The CDR3 is 15 residues long. Germline V CDR1 and CDR2: SGHAT, FQNNGV. The junction had 2 bases not matched to a gene; V was cut back by 1 base and J by 2 bases. Time point defined: peripheral blood 6 weeks after treatment start. TCRdb keeps only in-frame clones here, not all; method: immunoSEQ multiplex PCR. The sample has tens of thousands of clones; about 90% are singletons. The gene calls are TRBV11-2 and TRBJ2-7, with TRBD2 identical over 10 bases. The clonotype originates from a man between 65 and 85 years old with urothelial cancer. This sample comprised PBMCs, obtained around atezolizumab (anti-PD-L1) treatment. The CDR3 spells CASSLGLAGAYEQYF. As DNA, the CDR3 is TGTGCCAGCAGCTTAGGGCTAGCGGGAGCCTACGAGCAGTACTTC.